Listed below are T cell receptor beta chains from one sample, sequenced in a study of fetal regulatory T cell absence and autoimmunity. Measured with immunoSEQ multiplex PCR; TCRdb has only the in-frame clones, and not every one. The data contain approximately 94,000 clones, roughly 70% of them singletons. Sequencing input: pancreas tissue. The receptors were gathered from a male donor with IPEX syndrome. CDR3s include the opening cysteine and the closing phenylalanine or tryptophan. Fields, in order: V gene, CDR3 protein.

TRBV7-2	CASSRDRGANTEAFF
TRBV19	CASSIFSGGDPADNEQFF
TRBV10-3	CAISEGQYEQYF
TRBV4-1	CASSQEGQGVGQPQHF
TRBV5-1	CASSRIGTSADTQYF
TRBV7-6	CASSLVPLGTGGFGEQFF
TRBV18	CASSPPGAFIIYRYGYTF
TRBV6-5	CASSRQGKTDTQYF
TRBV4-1	CASRGLADNEQFF
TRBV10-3	CAISRDRGGNTIYF
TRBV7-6	CASSLVGLAQETQYF
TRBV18	CASGGLAFDEQFF
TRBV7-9	CASSLDMNTEAFF
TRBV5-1	CASSSGTRTDTQYF
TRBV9	CASSVDGREQYF
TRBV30	CAWSPGFEKLFF
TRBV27	CASSLFGGNTEAFF
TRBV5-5	CASSLTGVNTEAFF
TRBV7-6	CASSLFDRSNSGNTIYF
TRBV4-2	CASSRLAVPDTQYF
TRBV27	CASRTSGANVLTF
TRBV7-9	CASSRTSGASYNEQFF
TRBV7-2	CASSLAGSDYGYTF
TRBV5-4	CASSLFGTPYYEQYF
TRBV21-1	CATRQGILNGYTF
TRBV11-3	CASSSVSGRADTQYF
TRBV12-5	CASAPPGTGLFYEQYF
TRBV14	CASSQELAGAGELFF
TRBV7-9	CASSLLGGKNEQFF
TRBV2	CASRGSGAHEQFF
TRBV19	CASSPNGQDYGYTF
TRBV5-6	CASSLGGAGTEAFF
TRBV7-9	CASSLGGGYSPLHF
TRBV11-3	CASSLDLLAGGSTDTQYF
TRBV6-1	CASLLLANTGELFF
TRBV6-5	CASSDRGRRKEKLFF
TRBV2	CASRGRVSSYEQYF
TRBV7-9	CASSLDDREIHNEQFF
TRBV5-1	CASSPGPGDNTGELFF
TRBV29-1	CSAGGYTF
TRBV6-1	CASRKQGGNTGELFF
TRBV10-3	CAISGTSGRNEQFF
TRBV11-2	CASSLDTHNEQFF
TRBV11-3	CASSLDPLRGGPQETQYF
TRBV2	CASSVYVGHPEQFF
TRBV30	CAAGVNQPQHF
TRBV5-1	CASSPRTSGSEQYF
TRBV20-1	CSARDGGGYTF
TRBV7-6	CASSLGGWAEAFF
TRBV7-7	CASSSREGTPAYEQYF
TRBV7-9	CASSSRHKSSLWTGELFF
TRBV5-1	CASSLESQGAKNIQYF
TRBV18	CASSPPFRGFYGYTF
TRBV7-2	CASSYVGADYEQYF
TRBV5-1	CASSPGGSSYNEQFF
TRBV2	CATLQREGSGTDTQYF